The 19 T cell receptor beta chains given below trace back to one sample, sequenced in a study of T cells in localized non-small cell lung cancer. Method: immunoSEQ multiplex PCR; TCRdb's copy keeps in-frame clones and lacks some. This table holds about 3,000 clones, over 25% found once. Here the sequenced sample was lung tumor tissue, taken before any cancer treatment. The receptors derive from a male donor older than 55 with stage II squamous cell lung carcinoma.

This clone is labeled as large. The genes are TRBV9 and TRBJ1-1; perhaps TRBD1 as D (5 bases). V was pared by 0 bases and J by 4 bases, with 10 bases between. CDR1 is SGDLS, CDR2 YYNGEE, per germline. This CDR3 contains 14 residues. The CDR3 nucleotides are TGTGCCAGCAGCGTAGCTGAGGGGAGCACTGAAGCTTTCTTT. Translation gives CASSVAEGSTEAFF.

The rearrangement joins TRBV28 to TRBJ2-3; no clear D. Trimming left V 3 bases short and J 3 bases short, with 13 bases between. The CDR3 covers 15 residues. Germline CDR1 MDHEN, CDR2 SYDVKM. The CDR3 region is CASSLGLTGTDTQYF. CDR3 nucleotide sequence: TGTGCCAGCAGTTTGGGTCTAACTGGTACAGATACGCAGTATTTT.

The chain links TRBV29-1 to TRBJ2-1, with a tentative D call TRBD2 (6 bases). Germline-derived CDR1 and CDR2 are SQVTM and ANQGSEA. The CDR3 sequence is 15 residues long. Trimming removed 5 bases from V and 0 bases from J, with 14 bases in between. CDR3 in amino acids: CSVNRDGSSYNEQFF. DNA for the CDR3: TGCAGCGTTAACCGGGACGGGAGCTCCTACAATGAGCAGTTCTTC.

The chain carries TRBV4-2 and TRBJ2-1, with 7 bases matching TRBD2. The germline gives CDR1 LGHNA, CDR2 YNFKEQ. The CDR3 is made up of 15 amino acids. Trimming removed 4 bases from V and 1 base from J; junction bases left unmatched: 4. The CDR3 DNA sequence: TGTGCCAGCAGCCCGTGGGGAGGGTCCTACAATGAGCAGTTCTTC. It is translated as CASSPWGGSYNEQFF.

The chain uses TRBV4-1 and TRBJ2-7; D not resolved. Germline V gene lookup returns CDR1 MGHRA and CDR2 YSYEKL. The ends were cut back, 0 bases at V and 7 bases at J, with 7 bases in the middle. The CDR3 is made up of 12 amino acids. CDR3 loop: CASSQDMGEQYF. CDR3 DNA: TGCGCCAGCAGCCAAGATATGGGGGAGCAGTACTTC.

This sequence joins TRBV11-3 and TRBJ2-2, with 10 nucleotides matching TRBD1. The CDR3 sequence is 18 residues long. J was trimmed by 3 bases and V by 4 bases; bases with no gene match: 11. The germline V gene encodes CDR1 SGHNT and CDR2 YENEEA. The CDR3 bases are TGTGCCAGCAGCTCCACTCGACGACAGGGGGCGGACACCGGGGAGCTGTTTTTT. Encoded protein: CASSSTRRQGADTGELFF.

Within the sample, this clone is large (0.1 to 1%). The gene calls are TRBV12-5 and TRBJ2-7; D is perhaps TRBD1 (6 bases). CDR1 and CDR2 (germline): LGHNT, FRNRAP. The V end was cut by 9 bases, the J end by 0 bases, with 12 bases between. The CDR3 runs 13 residues. CDR3 region: CASRDTLSYEQYF. The CDR3 bases are TGTGCTAGCCGGGACACCCTCTCCTACGAGCAGTACTTC.

This clone was observed a few times. The rearrangement links TRBV6-8 to TRBJ1-1; D unresolved. Germline-derived CDR1 and CDR2 are MNHGY and SAAAGT. The CDR3 extends over 14 amino acids. Trimming cost V 4 bases and J 1 base, with 10 bases left between them. For the CDR3, the DNA is TGTGCCAGCAGTTCGCCCGCCACGAACACTGAAGCTTTCTTT. The encoded protein is CASSSPATNTEAFF.

This sequence joins TRBV28 and TRBJ2-1; D call uncertain. V lost 5 bases, J lost 5 bases, and 7 bases lay in between. The CDR3 is made up of 12 amino acids. In germline, CDR1 is MDHEN, CDR2 SYDVKM. CDR3 sequence (DNA): TGTGCCAGCAGTCCGACTCACAATGAGCAGTTCTTC. Protein: CASSPTHNEQFF.

This chain joins TRBV10-3 and TRBJ1-5, with D uncertain. Trimming shortened V by 2 bases and J by 2 bases, and 25 bases separated the two germline ends. CDR3 length: 20 residues. From germline, CDR1 is ENHRY and CDR2 SYGVKD. The CDR3 coding sequence is TGTGCCATCAGTGAGCCTAATGGGCAGGATTCATCCACCGGCAATCAGCCCCAGCATTTT. Translating it yields CAISEPNGQDSSTGNQPQHF.

The gene calls are TRBV18 and TRBJ2-5; 7 nucleotides line up with TRBD1. The CDR3 extends over 15 amino acids. The germline gives CDR1 KGHSH, CDR2 LQKENI. Unmatched junction bases numbered 3, after V lost 0 bases and J lost 2 bases. The CDR3 sequence is CASSPPGTVQETQYF. The DNA of the CDR3 is TGTGCCAGCTCACCACCTGGGACAGTTCAAGAGACCCAGTACTTC.

The chain links TRBV28 to TRBJ2-7; 7 bases fit TRBD1. V lost 9 bases to trimming and J lost 4 bases; unmatched junction nucleotides: 9. CDR1 and CDR2 (germline): MDHEN, SYDVKM. CDR3 size: 13 residues. CDR3 region: CASGTVLHYEQYF. CDR3 bases: TGTGCCAGTGGGACAGTTCTCCATTACGAGCAGTACTTC.

This clone was counted once. V and J are TRBV29-1 and TRBJ2-1; 14 bases are shared with TRBD2. Germline loops: CDR1 SQVTM, CDR2 ANQGSEA. The CDR3 length is 13 residues. J was trimmed by 10 bases and V by 3 bases; bases with no gene match: 2. The CDR3 sequence: CSVDGLAGGEQFF. CDR3 DNA: TGCAGCGTTGATGGACTAGCGGGAGGAGAGCAGTTCTTC.

This chain uses TRBV9 with TRBJ1-2; D gene uncertain. CDR3 size: 15 residues. The V end was cut by 5 bases, the J end by 3 bases, with 17 bases between. Germline CDR1 is SGDLS and CDR2 is YYNGEE. As DNA, the CDR3 is TGTGCCAGCAGAAGGTTTGAAGGAGGTTACTATGGCTACACCTTC. Translation: CASRRFEGGYYGYTF.

This clone has more than one count but fewer than ten. This chain connects TRBV15 to TRBJ2-7; 10 positions agree with TRBD2. This CDR3 is 14 amino acids long. Germline V lookup: CDR1 LNHNV, CDR2 YYDKDF (reference sequence). V was pared by 3 bases and J by 6 bases, with 5 bases of the junction left unmatched. CDR3 in amino acids: CATSSPSGSGEQYF. In nucleotides, the CDR3 is TGTGCCACCAGCAGTCCTAGCGGGAGCGGCGAGCAGTACTTC. The whole variable domain, filled in from reference TRBV15 and TRBJ2-7, reads DAMVIQNPRYQVTQFGKPVTLSCSQTLNHNVMYWYQQKSSQAPKLLFHYYDKDFNNEADTPDNFQSRRPNTSFCFLDIRSPGLGDTAMYLCATSSPSGSGEQYFGPGTRLTVT.

The V and J genes are TRBV11-3 and TRBJ2-3, with 8 bases matching TRBD2. The germline V gene encodes CDR1 SGHNT and CDR2 YENEEA. The CDR3 spans 16 residues. Trimming at V came to 5 bases and at J to 6 bases, leaving 13 bases not matched to a gene. CDR3 in DNA: TGTGCCAGCAGCCCGACTAGCGCCTACGAGGGGGATACGCAGTATTTT. It is translated as CASSPTSAYEGDTQYF.

This clone rates as medium-sized. The chain is built from TRBV11-3 and TRBJ2-5, with a tentative D call TRBD2 (5 bases). CDR1 and CDR2 from the germline V gene are SGHNT and YENEEA. With 3 bases removed from V and 5 bases from J, the gap between germline ends came to 16 bases. This CDR3 region has 15 residues. CDR3 residues: CASSLVPGRRETQYF. The DNA of the CDR3 is TGTGCCAGCAGCTTGGTTCCGGGAAGGCGGGAGACCCAGTACTTC. The whole variable domain, remainder taken from reference TRBV11-3 and TRBJ2-5, is EAGVVQSPRYKIIEKKQPVAFWCNPISGHNTLYWYLQNLGQGPELLIRYENEEAVDDSQLPKDRFSAERLKGVDSTLKIQPAELGDSAVYLCASSLVPGRRETQYFGPGTRLLVL.

By sample share, this clone is medium-sized. The chain recombines TRBV6-8 with TRBJ2-2; 13 nucleotides line up with TRBD2. Germline-derived CDR1 and CDR2 are MNHGY and SAAAGT. CDR3 size: 21 residues. After removal of 7 bases from V and 0 bases from J, the junction contained 17 bases not matched to a gene. CDR3 amino acids: CASTHKGGGLAGWTNTGELFF. CDR3 sequence (DNA): TGTGCCAGCACCCATAAAGGGGGGGGACTAGCGGGATGGACGAACACCGGGGAGCTGTTTTTT.

The chain combines TRBV10-2 with TRBJ1-5; maybe TRBD1 (5 bases). From germline, CDR1 is WSHSY and CDR2 SAAADI. This CDR3 comprises 14 residues. The ends were cut back, 2 bases at V and 5 bases at J, with 10 bases in the middle. Here the CDR3 reads CASSEAGGDQPQHF. CDR3 coding DNA: TGCGCCAGCAGTGAGGCGGGGGGAGATCAGCCCCAGCATTTT.